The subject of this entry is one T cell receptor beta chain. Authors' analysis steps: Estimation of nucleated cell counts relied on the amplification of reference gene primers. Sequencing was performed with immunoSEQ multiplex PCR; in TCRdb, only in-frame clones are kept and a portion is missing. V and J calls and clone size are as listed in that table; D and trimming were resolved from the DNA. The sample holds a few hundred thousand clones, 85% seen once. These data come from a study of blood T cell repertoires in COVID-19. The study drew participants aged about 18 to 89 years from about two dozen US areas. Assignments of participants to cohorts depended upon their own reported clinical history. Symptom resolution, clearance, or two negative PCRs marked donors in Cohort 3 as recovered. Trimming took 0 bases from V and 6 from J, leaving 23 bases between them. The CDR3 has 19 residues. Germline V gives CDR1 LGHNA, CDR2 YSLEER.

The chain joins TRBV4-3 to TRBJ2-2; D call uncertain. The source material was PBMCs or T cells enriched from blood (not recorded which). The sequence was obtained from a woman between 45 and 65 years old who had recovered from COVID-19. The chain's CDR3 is CASSQDVSKRRDRSGELFF. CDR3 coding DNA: TGCGCCAGCAGCCAAGATGTATCAAAGAGGCGCGATCGTTCCGGGGAGCTGTTTTTT.